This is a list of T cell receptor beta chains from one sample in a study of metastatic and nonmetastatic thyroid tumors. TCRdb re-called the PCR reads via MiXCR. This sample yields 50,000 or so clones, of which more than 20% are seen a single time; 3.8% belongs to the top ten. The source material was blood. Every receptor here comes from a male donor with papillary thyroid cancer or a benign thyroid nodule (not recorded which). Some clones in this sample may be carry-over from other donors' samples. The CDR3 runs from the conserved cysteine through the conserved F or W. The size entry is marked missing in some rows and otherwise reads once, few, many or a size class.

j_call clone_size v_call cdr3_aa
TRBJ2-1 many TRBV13 CASSPEFPFF
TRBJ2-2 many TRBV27 CASRPGVGELFF
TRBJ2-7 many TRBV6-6 CASSYRGQTYEQYF
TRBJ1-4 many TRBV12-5 CASGSGQNEKLFF
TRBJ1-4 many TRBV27 CASREQGYEKLFF
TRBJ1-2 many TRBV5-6 CASSLALISNYGYTF
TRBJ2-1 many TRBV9 CASSVGSPINEQFF
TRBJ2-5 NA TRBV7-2 CASSLRVGETQYF
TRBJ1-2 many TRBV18 CASSPLIREEYGYTF
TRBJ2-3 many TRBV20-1 CSARDWGGGPADTQYF
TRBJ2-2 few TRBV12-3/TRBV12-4 CASSSGQENTGELFF
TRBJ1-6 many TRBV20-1 CSARDGGSSYNSPLHF
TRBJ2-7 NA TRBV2 CASTSGRYEQYF
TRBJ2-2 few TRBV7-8 CASSFLPGGMGGELFF
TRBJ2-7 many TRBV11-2 CASSLNGPASYEQYF
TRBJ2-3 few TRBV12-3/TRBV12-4 CASSLRTRVRTDTQYF
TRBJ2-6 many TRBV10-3 CAISYGTNSRSGANVLTF
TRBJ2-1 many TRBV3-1 CASSPTSGVYNEQFF
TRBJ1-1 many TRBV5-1 CASSWSTGAAVNTEAFF
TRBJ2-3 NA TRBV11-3 CASIFASGADTQYF
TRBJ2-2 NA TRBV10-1 CASSESREYTGELFF
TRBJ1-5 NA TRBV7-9 CASSLADQPQHF
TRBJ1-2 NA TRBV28 CASSPRTGGLYGYTF
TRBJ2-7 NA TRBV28 CASSPLSGYEQYF
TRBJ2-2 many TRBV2 CASSGPDSPTGELFF
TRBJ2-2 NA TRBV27 CASSFFAGGGTGWLFF